The rows below give T cell receptor beta chains drawn from one sample of a study of blood T cells in healthy people across ages. Each CDR3 protein gets one entry after TCRdb re-called the 5' RACE reads with MiXCR. In the table there are fewer than 650,000 distinct CDR3 sequences, around 27% of which are singletons. Separately, the same data were catalogued under a study of T cells of mothers and their children.

Sequenced material: blood. Every receptor here comes from a boy aged 2-15 years in good health. Both conserved end residues are trimmed from each CDR3.

J gene	V gene	CDR3 protein
TRBJ2-1	TRBV7-2	ASSWRLATSSYNEQF
TRBJ2-3	TRBV15	ATSRAGRGTDTQY
TRBJ2-1	TRBV7-6	ASSTGLAGANEQF
TRBJ2-5	TRBV24-1	ATSEGAGPQETQY
TRBJ2-6	TRBV7-8	ASSLRGGRDGANVLT
TRBJ1-1	TRBV7-9	ASSLSGGSGTEAF
TRBJ1-1	TRBV20-1	SAKVVGGVTEAF
TRBJ1-2	TRBV7-9	ASSLIPRQRNSRYGYT
TRBJ2-6	TRBV18	ASSPTTGGFPSGANVLT
TRBJ2-4	TRBV5-5	ASSNQLAKNIQY
TRBJ2-2	TRBV11-2	ASSSDRAAGELF
TRBJ2-1	TRBV5-6	ASSSGAVEQF
TRBJ2-2	TRBV7-2	ASSPERNTGELF
NA	TRBV10-1	ASTPGHGEQY